The clone carrying this TCR beta chain was detected only once. This sample is drawn from a study of control samples from healthy donors and cancer patients. Germline V gives CDR1 MDHEN, CDR2 SYDVKM. The CDR3 is made up of 16 amino acids. The V end was cut by 4 bases, the J end by 4 bases, with 17 bases between. The protocol was immunoSEQ multiplex PCR, while the TCRdb copy is restricted to in-frame clones and leaves out a portion. Of just under 100,000 clones listed, about 92% were seen once; the top ten hold approximately 7.9%. The specimen sequenced was blood. The TCR sequence derives from a man between 18 and 35 years old in good health. The chain carries TRBV28 and TRBJ2-4; D may be TRBD1 (6 bases). In nucleotides, the CDR3 is TGTGCCAGCAGTTCATTTACGGGACACTCAAAAAACATTCAGTACTTC. It is translated as CASSSFTGHSKNIQYF.